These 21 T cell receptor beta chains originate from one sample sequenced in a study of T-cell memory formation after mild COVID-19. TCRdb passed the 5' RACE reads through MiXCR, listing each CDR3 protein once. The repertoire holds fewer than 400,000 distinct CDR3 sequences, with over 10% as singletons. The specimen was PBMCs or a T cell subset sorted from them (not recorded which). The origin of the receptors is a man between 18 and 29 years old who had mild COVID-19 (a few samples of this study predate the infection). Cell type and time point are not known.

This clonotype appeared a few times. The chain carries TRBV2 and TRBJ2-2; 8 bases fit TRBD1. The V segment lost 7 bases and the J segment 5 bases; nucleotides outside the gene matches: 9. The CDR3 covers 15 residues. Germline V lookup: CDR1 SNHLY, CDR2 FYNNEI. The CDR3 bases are TGTGCCAGCACCCAGGACAGGGTGAGGACCGGGGAGCTGTTTTTT. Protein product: CASTQDRVRTGELFF.

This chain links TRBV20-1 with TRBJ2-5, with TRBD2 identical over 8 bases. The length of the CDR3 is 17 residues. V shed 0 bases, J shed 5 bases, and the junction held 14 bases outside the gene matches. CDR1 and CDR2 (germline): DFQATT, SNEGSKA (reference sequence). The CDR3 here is CSARDSLPGLVGETQYF. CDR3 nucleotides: TGCAGTGCTAGAGATTCCCTTCCGGGACTAGTTGGGGAGACCCAGTACTTC.

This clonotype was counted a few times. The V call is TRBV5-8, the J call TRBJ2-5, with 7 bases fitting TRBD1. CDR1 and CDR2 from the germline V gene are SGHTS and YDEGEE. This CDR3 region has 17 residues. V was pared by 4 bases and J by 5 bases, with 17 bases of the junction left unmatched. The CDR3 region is CASSPLTPTGPGETQYF. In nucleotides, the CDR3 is TGTGCCAGCAGCCCCTTGACCCCGACAGGGCCTGGTGAGACCCAGTACTTC.

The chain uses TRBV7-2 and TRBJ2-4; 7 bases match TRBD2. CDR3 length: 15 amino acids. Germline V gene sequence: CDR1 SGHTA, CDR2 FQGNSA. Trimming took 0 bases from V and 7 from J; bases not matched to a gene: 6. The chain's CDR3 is CASSLARGGLNIQYF. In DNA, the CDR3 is TGTGCCAGCAGCTTAGCGCGGGGAGGGCTGAACATTCAGTACTTC.

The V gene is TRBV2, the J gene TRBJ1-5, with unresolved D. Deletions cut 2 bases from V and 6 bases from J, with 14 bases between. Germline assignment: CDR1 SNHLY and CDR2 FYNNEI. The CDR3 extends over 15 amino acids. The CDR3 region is CASSEFGDWGQPQHF. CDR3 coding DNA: TGTGCCAGCAGTGAATTTGGGGATTGGGGTCAGCCCCAGCATTTT.

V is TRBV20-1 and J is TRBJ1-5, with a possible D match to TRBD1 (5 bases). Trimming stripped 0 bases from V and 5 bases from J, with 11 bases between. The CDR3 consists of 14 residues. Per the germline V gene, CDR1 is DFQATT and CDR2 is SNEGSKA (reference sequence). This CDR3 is CSARDRRGHQPQHF. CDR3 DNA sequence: TGCAGTGCTAGAGATAGGAGGGGCCATCAGCCCCAGCATTTT.

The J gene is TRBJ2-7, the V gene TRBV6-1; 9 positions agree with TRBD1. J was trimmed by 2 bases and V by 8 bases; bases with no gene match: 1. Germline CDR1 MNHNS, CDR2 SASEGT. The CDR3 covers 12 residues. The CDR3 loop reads CASGDRAYEQYV. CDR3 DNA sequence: TGTGCCAGCGGGGACAGGGCCTACGAGCAGTACGTC.

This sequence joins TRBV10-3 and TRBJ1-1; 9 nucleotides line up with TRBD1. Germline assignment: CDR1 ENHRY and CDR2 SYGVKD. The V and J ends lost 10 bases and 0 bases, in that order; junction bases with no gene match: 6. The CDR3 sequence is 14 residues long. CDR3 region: CASVQGAVNTEAFF. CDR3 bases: TGTGCCAGCGTACAGGGGGCGGTGAACACTGAAGCTTTCTTT.

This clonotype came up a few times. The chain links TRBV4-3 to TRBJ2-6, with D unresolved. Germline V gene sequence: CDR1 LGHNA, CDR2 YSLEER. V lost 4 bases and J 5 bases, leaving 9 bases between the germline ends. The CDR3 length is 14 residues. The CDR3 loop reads CASSPDTRANVLTF. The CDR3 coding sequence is TGCGCCAGCAGCCCTGACACCCGGGCCAACGTCCTGACTTTC.

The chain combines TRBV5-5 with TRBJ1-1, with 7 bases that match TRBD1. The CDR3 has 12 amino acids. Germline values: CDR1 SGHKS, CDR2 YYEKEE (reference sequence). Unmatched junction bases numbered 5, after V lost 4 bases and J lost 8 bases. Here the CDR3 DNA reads TGTGCCAGCAGCATCGGGACAGAAGAAGCTTTCTTT. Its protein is CASSIGTEEAFF.

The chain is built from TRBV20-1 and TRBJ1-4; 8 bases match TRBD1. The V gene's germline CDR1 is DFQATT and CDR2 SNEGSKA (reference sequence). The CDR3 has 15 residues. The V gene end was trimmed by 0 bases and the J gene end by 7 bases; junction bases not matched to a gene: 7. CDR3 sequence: CSARDPTGAAEKLFF. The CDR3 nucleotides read TGCAGTGCTAGAGATCCGACAGGGGCGGCTGAAAAACTGTTTTTT.

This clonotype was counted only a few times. The CDR3 spells CASSYSGFGTGDGYTF. The CDR3, as DNA: TGTGCCAGCAGTTACTCGGGGTTCGGGACAGGGGATGGCTACACCTTC. The chain is built from TRBV6-5 and TRBJ1-2; TRBD1 matches at 10 bases. V gave up 0 bases and J gave up 6 bases; unmatched junction bases: 7. Per the germline V gene, CDR1 is MNHEY and CDR2 is SVGAGI. This CDR3 comprises 16 residues.

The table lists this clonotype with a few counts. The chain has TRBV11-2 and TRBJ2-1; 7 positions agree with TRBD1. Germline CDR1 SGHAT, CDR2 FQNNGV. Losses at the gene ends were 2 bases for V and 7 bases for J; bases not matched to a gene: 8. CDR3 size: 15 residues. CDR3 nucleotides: TGTGCCAGCAGCTTAAGCCAGGGGGAGTTGAATGAGCAGTTCTTC. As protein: CASSLSQGELNEQFF.

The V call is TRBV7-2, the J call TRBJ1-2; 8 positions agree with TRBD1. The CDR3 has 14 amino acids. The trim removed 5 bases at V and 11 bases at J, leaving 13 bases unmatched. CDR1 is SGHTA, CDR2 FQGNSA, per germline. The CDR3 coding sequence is TGTGCCAGCAGCCAAGGGGACGTGGACAGGGAATACACCTTC. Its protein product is CASSQGDVDREYTF.

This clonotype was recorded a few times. In DNA form, the CDR3 reads TGCGCCAGCAGCTTAGGAGATACTAGCACAGATACGCAGTATTTT. Protein sequence: CASSLGDTSTDTQYF. The genes are TRBV5-1 and TRBJ2-3, with D hard to call. Trimming removed 2 bases from V and 0 bases from J, with 10 bases in between. From germline, CDR1 is SGHRS and CDR2 YFSETQ. This CDR3 region has 15 residues. The entire variable domain, with the rest obtained from reference TRBV5-1 and TRBJ2-3, is as follows: KAGVTQTPRYLIKTRGQQVTLSCSPISGHRSVSWYQQTPGQGLQFLFEYFSETQRNKGNFPGRFSGRQFSNSRSEMNVSTLELGDSALYLCASSLGDTSTDTQYFGPGTRLTVL.

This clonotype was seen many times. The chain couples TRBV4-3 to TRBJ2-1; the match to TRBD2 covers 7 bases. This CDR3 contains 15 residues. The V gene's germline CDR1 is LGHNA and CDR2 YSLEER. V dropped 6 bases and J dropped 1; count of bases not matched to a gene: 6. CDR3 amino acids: CASRAGDLSYNEQFF. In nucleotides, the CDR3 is TGCGCCAGCAGGGCGGGGGATCTATCCTACAATGAGCAGTTCTTC.

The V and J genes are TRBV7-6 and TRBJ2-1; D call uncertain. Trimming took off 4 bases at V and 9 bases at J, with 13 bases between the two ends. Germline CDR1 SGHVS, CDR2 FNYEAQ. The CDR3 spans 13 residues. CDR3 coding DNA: TGTGCCAGCAGCTCCAGATTCGATGGTGAGCAGTTCTTC. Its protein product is CASSSRFDGEQFF.

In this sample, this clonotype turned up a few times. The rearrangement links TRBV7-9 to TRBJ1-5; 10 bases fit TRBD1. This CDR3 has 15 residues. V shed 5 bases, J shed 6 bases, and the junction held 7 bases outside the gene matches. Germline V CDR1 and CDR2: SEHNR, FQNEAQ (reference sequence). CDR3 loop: CASSADRGHGQPQHF. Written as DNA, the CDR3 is TGTGCCAGCAGCGCCGACAGGGGGCACGGTCAGCCCCAGCATTTT.

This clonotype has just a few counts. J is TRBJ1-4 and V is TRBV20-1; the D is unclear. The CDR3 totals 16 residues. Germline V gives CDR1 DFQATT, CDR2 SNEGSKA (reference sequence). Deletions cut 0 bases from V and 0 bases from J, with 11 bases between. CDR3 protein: CSARDRISATNEKLFF. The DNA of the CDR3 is TGCAGTGCTAGAGACCGCATCTCTGCAACTAATGAAAAACTGTTTTTT.

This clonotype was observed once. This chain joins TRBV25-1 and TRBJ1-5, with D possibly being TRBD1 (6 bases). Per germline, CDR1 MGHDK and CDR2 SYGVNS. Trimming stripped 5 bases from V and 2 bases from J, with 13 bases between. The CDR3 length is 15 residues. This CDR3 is CASSSPGEGNQPQHF. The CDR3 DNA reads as TGTGCCAGCAGTTCGCCAGGGGAAGGCAATCAGCCCCAGCATTTT.

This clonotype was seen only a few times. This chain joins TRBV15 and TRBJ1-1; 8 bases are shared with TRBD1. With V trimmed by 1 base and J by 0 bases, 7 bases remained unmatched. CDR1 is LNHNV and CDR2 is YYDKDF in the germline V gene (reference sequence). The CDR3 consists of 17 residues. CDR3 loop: CATSRVGTGFMNTEAFF. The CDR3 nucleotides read TGTGCCACCAGCAGAGTGGGGACAGGATTTATGAACACTGAAGCTTTCTTT.